This is a list of T cell receptor beta chains from one sample in a study of cytomegalovirus exposure and HLA in healthy donors. Measured with immunoSEQ multiplex PCR; TCRdb has only the in-frame clones, and not every one. The sample includes fewer than 250,000 clones, approximately 80% of them seen just once. The sample taken for sequencing was PBMCs. These receptors were taken from a man aged 25-40 years in good health and CMV-seronegative. Both conserved end residues are part of each CDR3. A D gene is named only where the DNA matches it firmly. Expanded clones get a size class; other rows say once, few or many, or leave the size out.

J: TRBJ2-7
D: -
V: TRBV7-9
length: 13
size: -
DNA: TGTGCCAGCAGCCCGACAGTCTCCTACGAGCAGTACTTC
CDR3: CASSPTVSYEQYF

J: TRBJ1-3
D: -
V: TRBV7-8
length: 15
size: -
DNA: TGTGCCAGCAGCCCCGGACTAGGGGCTGGAAACACCATATATTTT
CDR3: CASSPGLGAGNTIYF

J: TRBJ1-5
D: TRBD1
V: TRBV19
length: 15
size: -
DNA: TGTGCCAGTAGTATGGGGACAGGGTACAATCAGCCCCAGCATTTT
CDR3: CASSMGTGYNQPQHF

J: TRBJ1-2
D: TRBD1
V: TRBV9
length: 15
size: -
DNA: TGTGCCAGCAGCGTAGAACGCGGGACAGTCTATGGCTACACCTTC
CDR3: CASSVERGTVYGYTF

J: TRBJ1-1
D: TRBD1
V: TRBV2
length: 15
size: -
DNA: TGTGCCAGCCGATGGACAGGGGGCTTGGACACTGAAGCTTTCTTT
CDR3: CASRWTGGLDTEAFF

J: TRBJ1-2
D: TRBD1
V: TRBV2
length: 12
size: -
DNA: TGTGCCTTTAAGACAGGGGGCGACGGCTACACCTTC
CDR3: CAFKTGGDGYTF

J: TRBJ1-1
D: -
V: TRBV19
length: 15
size: -
DNA: TGTGCCAGTAGTAGGGGGGTCCGGGATTCGACTGAAGCTTTCTTT
CDR3: CASSRGVRDSTEAFF

J: TRBJ1-4
D: -
V: TRBV19
length: 13
size: -
DNA: TGTGCCAGTAGTATTTGGAGAAGTGAAAAACTGTTTTTT
CDR3: CASSIWRSEKLFF

J: TRBJ2-1
D: TRBD1
V: TRBV11-2
length: 15
size: -
DNA: TGTGCCAGCAGCACCGAGACAGGGAGAGGGAATGAGCAGTTCTTC
CDR3: CASSTETGRGNEQFF

J: TRBJ2-7
D: -
V: TRBV4-3
length: 16
size: -
DNA: TGCGCCAGCAGCCAAGAGTACCAGTCCCTCTCCTACGAGCAGTACTTC
CDR3: CASSQEYQSLSYEQYF

J: TRBJ2-2
D: TRBD1
V: TRBV7-3
length: 16
size: -
DNA: TGTGCCAGCAGCTTAAGAGGGGACAGGGTAATCGGGGAGCTGTTTTTT
CDR3: CASSLRGDRVIGELFF

J: TRBJ2-3
D: TRBD2
V: TRBV6-5
length: 15
size: -
DNA: TGTGCCAGCAGTTCTAGCGGGGGGGGTGCAGATACGCAGTATTTT
CDR3: CASSSSGGGADTQYF

J: TRBJ1-4
D: -
V: TRBV7-9
length: 14
size: -
DNA: TGTTCCAGCAGCTTAGGCCAGGGGAGCGAAAAACTGTTTTTT
CDR3: CSSSLGQGSEKLFF

J: TRBJ1-2
D: -
V: TRBV2
length: 15
size: -
DNA: TGTGCCAGCAGTGAAGAATTACAGCTGAGCTATGGCTACACCTTC
CDR3: CASSEELQLSYGYTF

J: TRBJ2-7
D: TRBD1
V: TRBV27
length: 15
size: -
DNA: TGTGCCAGCAGTTCACAGGGGGCTCTCTCCTACGAGCAGTACTTC
CDR3: CASSSQGALSYEQYF

J: TRBJ2-3
D: TRBD2
V: TRBV2
length: 15
size: -
DNA: TGTGCCAGCAGACGGCGCGGGGGGGCCGCAGATACGCAGTATTTT
CDR3: CASRRRGGAADTQYF

J: TRBJ1-6
D: -
V: TRBV28
length: 16
size: -
DNA: TGTGCCAGCAGTTCCCCCCGGGGGATGCGGAATTCACCCCTCCACTTT
CDR3: CASSSPRGMRNSPLHF

J: TRBJ2-7
D: -
V: TRBV5-1
length: 15
size: -
DNA: TGCGCCAGCAGCTTGGAGGGGGGGATCTGGGACGAGCAGTACTTC
CDR3: CASSLEGGIWDEQYF

J: TRBJ2-7
D: -
V: TRBV4-3
length: 14
size: -
DNA: TGCGCCAGCAGCCAAGGATTCGGGTCCTACGAGCAGTACTTC
CDR3: CASSQGFGSYEQYF

J: TRBJ2-5
D: TRBD2
V: TRBV27
length: 15
size: -
DNA: TGTGCCAGCAGTTTAATCTCGGGACTAGAGCAGACCCAGTACTTC
CDR3: CASSLISGLEQTQYF

J: TRBJ1-2
D: -
V: TRBV6-1
length: 13
size: -
DNA: TGTGCCAGCACGGACGAGAGACAGAATGGCTACACCTTC
CDR3: CASTDERQNGYTF

J: TRBJ1-3
D: TRBD1
V: TRBV5-1
length: 16
size: -
DNA: TGCGCCAGCAGCACCCAACAGGGGCAAGCTGGAAACACCATATATTTT
CDR3: CASSTQQGQAGNTIYF

J: TRBJ1-2
D: TRBD1
V: TRBV7-9
length: 16
size: -
DNA: TGTGCCAGCAGCATACTCAGGACAGGGGGGGACTATGGCTACACCTTC
CDR3: CASSILRTGGDYGYTF

J: TRBJ2-7
D: -
V: TRBV6-6
length: 15
size: few
DNA: TGTGCCAGCAGGCAGACTCCAAGTTCATCCTACGAGCAGTACTTC
CDR3: CASRQTPSSSYEQYF

J: TRBJ2-3
D: -
V: TRBV4-1
length: 15
size: -
DNA: TGCGCCAGCAGCCGCCTTGGGCCAGCAACAGATACGCAGTATTTT
CDR3: CASSRLGPATDTQYF

J: TRBJ2-5
D: -
V: TRBV7-8
length: 13
size: -
DNA: TGTGCCAGCAGCTTACGACAGCAAGAGACCCAGTACTTC
CDR3: CASSLRQQETQYF

J: TRBJ1-1
D: -
V: TRBV28
length: 13
size: -
DNA: TGTGCCAGCAGTACCCGCCCGGACACTGAAGCTTTCTTT
CDR3: CASSTRPDTEAFF

J: TRBJ1-1
D: -
V: TRBV19
length: 10
size: -
DNA: TGTGCCAGTGCTGCGCTAGAAGCTTTCTTT
CDR3: CASAALEAFF

J: TRBJ2-3
D: -
V: TRBV5-1
length: 15
size: -
DNA: TGCGCCAGCAGCTTCGCAGGGCCCCCCGCAGATACGCAGTATTTT
CDR3: CASSFAGPPADTQYF

J: TRBJ2-6
D: -
V: TRBV5-4
length: 15
size: -
DNA: TGTGCCAGCAGCTTGGGAGGAGTTGGGGCCAGCGTCCTGACTTTC
CDR3: CASSLGGVGASVLTF

J: TRBJ2-3
D: TRBD1
V: TRBV19
length: 14
size: few
DNA: TGTGCCAGTAGGACAGGGGGTAGCACAGATACGCAGTATTTT
CDR3: CASRTGGSTDTQYF

J: TRBJ1-2
D: TRBD1
V: TRBV29-1
length: 12
size: few
DNA: TGCAGCGTCGACACAGGGGGCAAGGGCTACACCTTC
CDR3: CSVDTGGKGYTF

J: TRBJ2-2
D: -
V: TRBV10-3
length: 12
size: once
DNA: TGTGCCATCACTATTAGCACCGGGGAGCTGTTTTTT
CDR3: CAITISTGELFF

J: TRBJ2-3
D: TRBD2
V: TRBV19
length: 15
size: few
DNA: TGTGCCAGTTGGAGCGGGGGCGGGGGGTCAGATACGCAGTATTTT
CDR3: CASWSGGGGSDTQYF

J: TRBJ2-7
D: TRBD2
V: TRBV5-4
length: 14
size: -
DNA: TGTGCCAGCAGCTTGGATCCTAGCGGGGCGATATTATACTTC
CDR3: CASSLDPSGAILYF

J: TRBJ1-1
D: TRBD1
V: TRBV4-3
length: 15
size: -
DNA: TGCGCCAGCAGCCAGACCGGGACAGGATTTTATGTAGCTTTCTTT
CDR3: CASSQTGTGFYVAFF

J: TRBJ1-1
D: -
V: TRBV2
length: 11
size: -
DNA: TGTGCCAGCAGTGTTCCGACTGAAGCTTTCTTT
CDR3: CASSVPTEAFF

J: TRBJ2-1
D: TRBD2
V: TRBV27
length: 15
size: -
DNA: TGTGCCAGCAGTTCTTTAGCGGGGGGGCGCAATGAGCAGTTCTTC
CDR3: CASSSLAGGRNEQFF

J: TRBJ1-6
D: TRBD1
V: TRBV27
length: 14
size: -
DNA: TGTGCCAGCAGTTGGGGGGACAGGGGATCACCCCTCCACTTT
CDR3: CASSWGDRGSPLHF

J: TRBJ2-7
D: TRBD1
V: TRBV7-2
length: 16
size: few
DNA: TGTGCCAGCAGCAGCTGGGACAGAAGGGGGTCCTACGAGCAGTACTTC
CDR3: CASSSWDRRGSYEQYF

J: TRBJ2-2
D: TRBD2
V: TRBV29-1
length: 19
size: -
DNA: TGCAGCGTTGAACTCGGGAGCGGGGGGCCTTTGAGCTTGGGCGGGGAGCTGTTTTTT
CDR3: CSVELGSGGPLSLGGELFF

J: TRBJ2-1
D: -
V: TRBV9
length: 15
size: -
DNA: TGTGCCAGCAGCGTAGCGGCGTCCCAGGGGAATGAGCAGTTCTTC
CDR3: CASSVAASQGNEQFF

J: TRBJ1-6
D: TRBD1
V: TRBV4-1
length: 16
size: -
DNA: TGCGCCAGCAGCCAGATACCCGGGACAGGGGGATCACCCCTCCACTTT
CDR3: CASSQIPGTGGSPLHF

J: TRBJ1-2
D: -
V: TRBV5-6
length: 17
size: -
DNA: TGTGCCAGCAGCTTGGGAGATTTGCGCCTCGCCGGCTATGGCTACACCTTC
CDR3: CASSLGDLRLAGYGYTF

J: TRBJ2-7
D: TRBD1
V: TRBV10-3
length: 14
size: -
DNA: TGTGCCATCAGCGCCGACAGGGGGCGGGACGAGCAGTACTTC
CDR3: CAISADRGRDEQYF

J: TRBJ2-5
D: TRBD1
V: TRBV28
length: 13
size: -
DNA: TGTGCCAGCAGTTGGGACAGGGCGGAGACCCAGTACTTC
CDR3: CASSWDRAETQYF

J: TRBJ2-2
D: -
V: TRBV13
length: 13
size: -
DNA: TGTGCCAGCACTTTCGAAGCAAAGGGGGAGCTGTTTTTT
CDR3: CASTFEAKGELFF

J: TRBJ2-5
D: TRBD2
V: TRBV4-1
length: 17
size: -
DNA: TGCGCCAGCAGCCAATCTTGGACTAGCGGGATACAAGAGACCCAGTACTTC
CDR3: CASSQSWTSGIQETQYF